The rows below give T cell receptor beta chains drawn from one sample of a study of blood T cell repertoires in COVID-19. TCRdb keeps only in-frame clones here, not all; method: immunoSEQ multiplex PCR. This table holds some 31,000 clones, more than 90% found once. The specimen was peripheral blood. The receptors derive from a human donor in a cohort sampled during active COVID-19. The CDR3 runs from the conserved cysteine through the conserved F or W. D genes are given only for firm matches.

TRBD2	15	TRBV6-1	TRBJ2-7	CASSETSGGSYEQYF	TGTGCCAGCAGTGAAACTAGCGGGGGCTCCTACGAGCAGTACTTC
NA	13	TRBV4-2	TRBJ2-7	CASSPTSGYEQYF	TGTGCCAGCAGCCCCACAAGTGGCTACGAGCAGTACTTC
NA	14	TRBV6-4	TRBJ2-3	CASSGDLWTDTQYF	TGTGCCAGCAGTGGCGATCTCTGGACAGATACGCAGTATTTT
TRBD1	15	TRBV6-1	TRBJ2-1	CASSEDRGPYNEQFF	TGTGCCAGCAGTGAGGACAGGGGGCCCTACAATGAGCAGTTCTTC
NA	16	TRBV7-8	TRBJ2-1	CASSLILPGSYNEQFF	TGTGCCAGCAGCTTAATATTACCGGGCTCCTACAATGAGCAGTTCTTC
NA	16	TRBV19	TRBJ1-1	CATIPHSGTRGTEAFF	TGTGCCACAATACCCCACTCCGGGACTAGGGGGACTGAAGCTTTCTTT
NA	12	TRBV30	TRBJ1-2	CATRRTEYGYTF	TGTGCAACTAGAAGGACGGAGTATGGCTACACCTTC
NA	15	TRBV7-8	TRBJ1-5	CASSLSSGARQPQHF	TGTGCCAGCAGCTTGTCGTCAGGGGCGAGGCAGCCCCAGCATTTT
TRBD2	17	TRBV4-1	TRBJ2-3	CASSRSGLAGVEDTQYF	TGCGCCAGCAGCCGCTCGGGGCTAGCGGGAGTCGAGGATACGCAGTATTTT
NA	14	TRBV11-1	TRBJ2-7	CASSLAAGAYEQYF	TGTGCCAGCAGCTTAGCGGCAGGGGCCTACGAGCAGTACTTC